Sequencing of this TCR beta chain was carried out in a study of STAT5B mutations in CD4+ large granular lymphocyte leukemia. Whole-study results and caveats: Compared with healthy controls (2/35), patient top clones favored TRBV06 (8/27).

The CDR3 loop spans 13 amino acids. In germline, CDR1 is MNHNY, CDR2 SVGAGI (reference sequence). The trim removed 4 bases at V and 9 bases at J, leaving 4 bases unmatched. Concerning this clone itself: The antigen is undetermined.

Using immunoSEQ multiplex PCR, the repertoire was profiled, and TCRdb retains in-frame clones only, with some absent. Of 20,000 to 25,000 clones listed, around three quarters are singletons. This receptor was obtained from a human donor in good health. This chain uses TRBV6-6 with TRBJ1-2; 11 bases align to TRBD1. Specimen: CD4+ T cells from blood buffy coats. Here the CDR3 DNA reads TGTGCCAGCAGTTCCGGGACAGGGGGAAGCTACACCTTC. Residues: CASSSGTGGSYTF.